The clone carrying this TCR beta chain was seen only a few times. This specimen comes from a study of blood T cell repertoires in COVID-19. Overall study: The origin of the acute and convalescent COVID-19 samples was the United States, Italy and Spain. T cells, B-cell-depleted T cells, or PBMCs supplied cDNA or gDNA.

In the original workflow: Cell counts per sample came from amplifying reference gene primers. Only in-frame clones appear in the TCRdb table, and some are missing; sequencing was by immunoSEQ multiplex PCR. V, J and clone size derive from that table, while D and trimming were established from the DNA sequence. The sample lists 160,000 or so clones, 80% occurring once. V was trimmed by 1 base and J by 9 bases, leaving 16 bases between them. The CDR3 covers 16 residues. CDR1 is SGHDN, CDR2 FVKESK, per germline. This sequence was found in a man between 65 and 85 years old with active or convalescent COVID-19. Sequences were obtained from peripheral blood. The genes are TRBV14 and TRBJ1-6, with TRBD1 as a possible D gene (6 bases). The CDR3 loop reads CASSQGTGQFGSPLHF. Here the CDR3 DNA reads TGTGCCAGCAGCCAAGGGACTGGACAGTTTGGTTCACCCCTCCACTTT.